The 32 T cell receptor beta chains given below trace back to one sample, sequenced in a study of identical twins. TCRdb itself ran the 5' RACE reads through MiXCR, one entry per CDR3 protein. The sample holds 500,000 to 700,000 distinct CDR3 sequences; under 8.5% are singletons and the top ten take 1.5% to 2%. The sample was also linked to a second study, of yellow fever vaccine responses in identical twins.

The source material was PBMCs. The origin of the receptors is a woman aged 18-29 years in good health.

This clonotype was seen a handful of times. The V gene is TRBV5-6, the J gene TRBJ1-2, with D perhaps matching TRBD1 (6 bases). The CDR3 is 12 amino acids. Germline V lookup: CDR1 SGHDT, CDR2 YYEEEE. Between the trimmed V and J ends, which lost 6 bases and 8 bases, there was a span of 14 bases. CDR3 sequence reads: CASTTLGGGYTF. In DNA, the CDR3 is TGTGCCAGCACCACCCTGGGGGGCGGCTACACCTTC.

This clonotype has a count of ten or more. CDR3 residues: CSASRPGNNSPLHF. CDR3 DNA sequence: TGCAGTGCTTCCCGGCCGGGAAATAATTCACCCCTCCACTTT. The chain employs TRBV20-1 and TRBJ1-6; D is uncertain. The germline V and J ends were trimmed by 5 bases and 5 bases, with 13 bases remaining between them. The germline CDR1 and CDR2 sequences are DFQATT and SNEGSKA (reference sequence). This CDR3 contains 14 residues.

The rearrangement uses TRBV12-3 or TRBV12-4 and TRBJ2-1, with 8 bases identical to TRBD1. This CDR3 comprises 15 residues. After removal of 3 bases from V and 6 bases from J, the junction contained 7 bases not matched to a gene. Here the CDR3 DNA reads TGTGCCAGCAGTTTCAGGCAGGGGGCCCCCAATGAGCAGTTCTTC. This codes for CASSFRQGAPNEQFF.

There are a few counts of this clonotype. The chain joins TRBV7-9 to TRBJ1-4; TRBD1 agrees at 8 bases. This CDR3 is built from 15 residues. The germline V gene has CDR1 SEHNR and CDR2 FQNEAQ (reference sequence). V lost 1 base to trimming and J lost 7 bases; unmatched junction nucleotides: 5. The CDR3 DNA reads as TGTGCCAGCAGCTTAGAAGTCAGGGGGCTTGAAAAACTGTTTTTT. Its protein is CASSLEVRGLEKLFF.

In its sample, this clonotype was seen a few times. The V and J genes are TRBV20-1 and TRBJ1-2, with 7 bases lining up with TRBD1. The germline V gene has CDR1 DFQATT and CDR2 SNEGSKA (reference sequence). The CDR3 runs 14 residues. V lost 6 bases to trimming and J lost 0 bases; unmatched junction nucleotides: 7. Here the CDR3 DNA reads TGCAGTGCCCTTGAGGGGACAGCTAACTATGGCTACACCTTC. It encodes CSALEGTANYGYTF.

This clonotype was observed many times. J is TRBJ2-3 and V is TRBV25-1, with 10 bases matching TRBD2. CDR3 length equals 18 residues. In germline, CDR1 is MGHDK, CDR2 SYGVNS. With 3 bases clipped from V and 4 bases from J, the junction kept 13 bases outside the gene matches. The DNA for the CDR3 is TGTGCCAGCAGTGAGCCGCACGGTTCTAGCGGGAGCCCAGATACGCAGTATTTT. Its protein product is CASSEPHGSSGSPDTQYF.

This clonotype has ten or more counts. This rearrangement joins TRBV7-2 to TRBJ2-3, with D possibly matching TRBD2 (5 bases). Trimming left V 6 bases short and J 0 bases short, with 10 bases between. The CDR3 is 14 amino acids. Germline-derived CDR1 and CDR2 are SGHTA and FQGNSA. The CDR3 sequence: CASSPWTSTDTQYF. The CDR3 DNA reads as TGTGCCAGCAGTCCATGGACTAGCACAGATACGCAGTATTTT. The full variable domain, completed using reference TRBV7-2 and TRBJ2-3, is GAGVSQSPSNKVTEKGKDVELRCDPISGHTALYWYRQSLGQGLEFLIYFQGNSAPDKSGLPSDRFSAERTGGSVSTLTIQRTQQEDSAVYLCASSPWTSTDTQYFGPGTRLTVL.

This clonotype was seen ten or more times. One end of the junction varies from germline; a read error may be responsible. V and J are TRBV19 and TRBJ2-2, with D unclear. The CDR3 runs 13 residues. Per the germline V gene, CDR1 is LNHDA and CDR2 is SQIVND (reference sequence). This chain's CDR3 is CASSFDGTGELFF. The CDR3 region has the DNA TGCGCCAGCAGCTTTGATGGCACCGGGGAGCTGTTTTTT.

This clonotype came up many times. The chain has TRBV2 and TRBJ2-7; no definite D call. The CDR3 sequence is 18 residues long. The V gene's germline CDR1 is SNHLY and CDR2 FYNNEI. The V and J ends lost 2 bases and 0 bases respectively, with 20 bases between them. DNA of the CDR3: TGTGCCAGCAGTGAAACCGTTTTTGGTGGGTTGAGCTCCTACGAGCAGTACGTC. It codes for CASSETVFGGLSSYEQYV.

The sample holds a few counts of this clonotype. The chain is built from TRBV9 and TRBJ2-5; 10 nucleotides align to TRBD2. Germline loops: CDR1 SGDLS, CDR2 YYNGEE. The CDR3 is 16 residues long. V lost 1 base, J lost 5 bases, and 8 bases stayed unmatched. In nucleotides, the CDR3 is TGTGCCAGCAGCGTATCTAGCGGGAGAGCAGGGGAGACCCAGTACTTC. Encoded protein: CASSVSSGRAGETQYF.

This clonotype was recorded at least ten times. The V and J genes are TRBV5-1 and TRBJ2-1; 11 nucleotides align to TRBD2. The germline V gene encodes CDR1 SGHRS and CDR2 YFSETQ. The CDR3 contains 16 residues. J was trimmed by 4 bases and V by 4 bases; bases with no gene match: 7. The CDR3 nucleotides read TGCGCCAGCAGCCAAAGGACTAGCGGGCCTTACAATGAGCAGTTCTTC. It specifies CASSQRTSGPYNEQFF.

This clonotype appeared once. V is TRBV20-1 and J is TRBJ2-1; D gene uncertain. The CDR3 spans 15 residues. CDR1 DFQATT and CDR2 SNEGSKA come from the germline V gene (reference sequence). Trimming shortened V by 0 bases and J by 9 bases, and 18 bases separated the two germline ends. The CDR3 spells CSARDPNRSLGEQFF. The CDR3 DNA is TGCAGTGCTAGAGATCCTAACAGATCCCTGGGTGAGCAGTTCTTC.

This clonotype was observed a few times. CDR3 nucleotide sequence: TGTGCCAGCAGCTTCATCGGGGGGTCCTACAATGAGCAGTTCTTC. Translation: CASSFIGGSYNEQFF. The chain recombines TRBV7-2 with TRBJ2-1, with 7 bases lining up with TRBD2. The CDR3 sequence is 15 residues long. V lost 3 bases and J lost 1; bases outside the gene matches: 3. Germline V gives CDR1 SGHTA, CDR2 FQGNSA. Using reference TRBV7-2 and TRBJ2-1 for the parts outside the CDR3, the full variable domain is GAGVSQSPSNKVTEKGKDVELRCDPISGHTALYWYRQSLGQGLEFLIYFQGNSAPDKSGLPSDRFSAERTGGSVSTLTIQRTQQEDSAVYLCASSFIGGSYNEQFFGPGTRLTVL.

The chain joins TRBV4-2 to TRBJ2-2, with D possibly TRBD2 on 6 matching bases. V was clipped by 0 bases and J by 2 bases, with 10 bases between them. Germline V gene sequence: CDR1 LGHNA, CDR2 YNFKEQ. The CDR3 consists of 16 residues. The DNA of the CDR3 is TGTGCCAGCAGCCAAGAAGGGACTCCTAACACCGGGGAGCTGTTTTTT. Its translation is CASSQEGTPNTGELFF.

This clonotype was picked up many times. This chain uses TRBV27 with TRBJ1-6, with D hard to call. The CDR3 has 13 residues. With 3 bases removed from V and 4 bases from J, the gap between germline ends came to 4 bases. The germline CDR1 and CDR2 sequences are MNHEY and SMNVEV (reference sequence). The CDR3 is CASSLGYNSPLHF. The CDR3 DNA is TGTGCCAGCAGTTTGGGTTATAATTCACCCCTCCACTTT.

This clonotype was observed at least ten times. The gene calls are TRBV12-3 or TRBV12-4 and TRBJ1-5, with D tentatively TRBD1 (6 bases). The CDR3 is 16 residues long. Between the trimmed V and J ends, which lost 4 bases and 2 bases, there was a span of 15 bases. CDR3 coding DNA: TGTGCCAGCAGTTCCTCACAGGGTATGGGCAATCAGCCCCAGCATTTT. Its protein product is CASSSSQGMGNQPQHF.

This clonotype came up many times. The chain recombines TRBV29-1 with TRBJ1-1; 7 nucleotides agree with TRBD1. The trim removed 7 bases at V and 1 base at J, leaving 3 bases unmatched. The CDR3 length is 12 residues. Per the germline V gene, CDR1 is SQVTM and CDR2 is ANQGSEA. The CDR3 loop reads CSDRTGNTEAFF. As DNA, the CDR3 is TGCAGCGACCGGACAGGGAACACTGAAGCTTTCTTT.

The rearrangement uses TRBV5-1 and TRBJ2-5; 12 nucleotides match TRBD2. CDR1 and CDR2 from the germline V gene are SGHRS and YFSETQ. There are 17 residues in the CDR3. V shed 4 bases and J 2 bases; nucleotides not matched to a gene: 9. The CDR3: CASSTGTSGQGQETQYF. The CDR3 DNA follows: TGCGCCAGCAGCACCGGGACTAGCGGGCAGGGACAAGAGACCCAGTACTTC.

This clonotype was seen only a few times. V gene TRBV4-1 combines with J gene TRBJ2-7; D is unclear. Per germline, CDR1 MGHRA and CDR2 YSYEKL. This CDR3 is built from 15 residues. Between the trimmed V and J ends, which lost 1 base and 0 bases, there was a span of 10 bases. For the CDR3, the DNA is TGCGCCAGCAGCCAAGGACTCCCCAGCTCCTACGAGCAGTACTTC. As protein: CASSQGLPSSYEQYF.

This clonotype has only a few counts. The chain couples TRBV5-6 to TRBJ2-7; 11 nucleotides align to TRBD2. V trimming: 2 bases; J trimming: 2 bases; junction bases outside the gene matches: 3. The CDR3 totals 15 residues. Germline values: CDR1 SGHDT, CDR2 YYEEEE. Here the CDR3 reads CASSLLAGDAYEQYF. CDR3 bases: TGTGCCAGCAGCTTACTAGCGGGAGACGCCTACGAGCAGTACTTC.

This clonotype was seen at least ten times. This chain uses TRBV5-1 with TRBJ2-1; D might be TRBD2 (5 bases). Between the trimmed V and J ends, which lost 0 bases and 8 bases, there was a span of 12 bases. This CDR3 has 14 amino acids. Germline lookup yields CDR1 SGHRS and CDR2 YFSETQ. The CDR3 DNA reads as TGCGCCAGCAGCTTGGGACTACCTTTAGATGAGCAGTTCTTC. This translates into CASSLGLPLDEQFF. Using reference TRBV5-1 and TRBJ2-1 for the parts outside the CDR3, the full variable domain is KAGVTQTPRYLIKTRGQQVTLSCSPISGHRSVSWYQQTPGQGLQFLFEYFSETQRNKGNFPGRFSGRQFSNSRSEMNVSTLELGDSALYLCASSLGLPLDEQFFGPGTRLTVL.

This clonotype was recorded at least ten times. The genes are TRBV27 and TRBJ2-7, with D perhaps TRBD2 (7 bases). Germline V lookup: CDR1 MNHEY, CDR2 SMNVEV (reference sequence). The CDR3 loop spans 14 amino acids. Trimming removed 7 bases at V and 0 bases at J, with 13 bases between. CDR3: CASKGGTSSYEQYF. CDR3 DNA sequence: TGTGCCAGCAAGGGGGGGACGAGCTCCTACGAGCAGTACTTC.

This chain links TRBV6-1 with TRBJ2-3, with 9 bases that match TRBD2. Losses at the gene ends were 6 bases for V and 4 bases for J; bases not matched to a gene: 11. Germline V gene sequence: CDR1 MNHNS, CDR2 SASEGT. The CDR3 is made up of 16 amino acids. The CDR3 here is CASSLGLAWNADTQYF. The CDR3, as DNA: TGTGCCAGCAGCCTGGGACTAGCCTGGAACGCAGATACGCAGTATTTT.

This clonotype was seen a handful of times. V usage is TRBV7-8 and J usage is TRBJ2-1; D is perhaps TRBD1 (6 bases). CDR3 length: 13 residues. The germline gives CDR1 SGHVS, CDR2 FQNEAQ. Trimming pared 5 bases from V and 10 bases from J, leaving 15 bases between. The CDR3 is CASSPKGGEEQFF. CDR3 nucleotides: TGTGCCAGCAGCCCGAAAGGGGGAGAGGAGCAGTTCTTC.

This clonotype occurred a few times. The chain is built from TRBV5-6 and TRBJ2-6; 7 bases align to TRBD1. The germline V gene encodes CDR1 SGHDT and CDR2 YYEEEE. The CDR3 sequence is 18 residues long. Germline trimming cut 4 bases from V and 1 base from J; bases unmatched to any gene: 11. The CDR3 region has the DNA TGTGCCAGCAGCAACAACAGGGGTCCCTTTTCTGGGGCCAACGTCCTGACTTTC. Its protein product is CASSNNRGPFSGANVLTF. Filled out from reference TRBV5-6 and TRBJ2-6, the complete variable domain reads DAGVTQSPTHLIKTRGQQVTLRCSPKSGHDTVSWYQQALGQGPQFIFQYYEEEERQRGNFPDRFSGHQFPNYSSELNVNALLLGDSALYLCASSNNRGPFSGANVLTFGAGSRLTVL.

This clonotype was found a few times. No conserved phenylalanine or tryptophan is present at the end of the CDR3, so a read error is the likely explanation. This sequence joins TRBV7-3 and TRBJ2-1; 7 nucleotides line up with TRBD1. The CDR3 covers 14 residues. The V segment lost 2 bases and the J segment 9 bases; nucleotides outside the gene matches: 7. The germline V gene has CDR1 SGHTA and CDR2 FQGTGA. The CDR3 spells CASSLDRAPGEQFL. The CDR3 DNA sequence: TGTGCCAGCAGCTTAGACAGGGCCCCTGGTGAGCAGTTCCTC.

The sample holds many counts of this clonotype. The chain uses TRBV27 and TRBJ1-6; TRBD1 matches 9 bases. J gave up 10 bases and V 6 bases, and 7 bases lay outside the gene matches. Germline CDR1 and CDR2: MNHEY and SMNVEV (reference sequence). CDR3 size: 14 residues. Here the CDR3 reads CASSSGTGLSPLHF. The CDR3 DNA sequence: TGTGCCAGCAGCTCCGGGACAGGGCTCTCACCCCTCCACTTT.

This sequence joins TRBV4-1 and TRBJ2-5; D possibly uses TRBD1 or TRBD2 (6 bases each). Trimming took 0 bases from V and 1 from J, leaving 9 bases between them. Germline CDR1 reads MGHRA; CDR2 reads YSYEKL. This CDR3 has 15 amino acids. DNA of the CDR3: TGCGCCAGCAGCCAAGAGTGGGGGGCCCAAGAGACCCAGTACTTC. Protein product: CASSQEWGAQETQYF.

This clonotype has a handful of counts. This chain joins TRBV3-1 and TRBJ1-1; D call uncertain. V lost 1 base and J lost 1, with 7 bases in between. This CDR3 comprises 14 residues. Germline-derived CDR1 and CDR2 are LGHDT and YNNKEL (reference sequence). CDR3 sequence reads: CASSQVLGNTEAFF. The CDR3 nucleotides read TGTGCCAGCAGCCAAGTTCTAGGGAACACTGAAGCTTTCTTT.

This clonotype was observed many times. The V gene is TRBV28, the J gene TRBJ2-7; D not certain. From germline, CDR1 is MDHEN and CDR2 SYDVKM. Trimming removed 1 base from V and 6 bases from J, with 4 bases in between. The CDR3 runs to 11 residues. CDR3 sequence reads: CASSLLGEQYF. CDR3 sequence (DNA): TGTGCCAGCAGTTTATTGGGCGAGCAGTACTTC.

This clonotype came up a few times. The rearrangement links TRBV2 to TRBJ2-5; a weak D match, TRBD2 (7 bases). The CDR3 is 11 residues long. Per the germline V gene, CDR1 is SNHLY and CDR2 is FYNNEI. V was shortened by 7 bases and J by 5 bases, with 8 bases between the two germline ends. The CDR3 DNA reads as TGTGCCAGCAAGGGGGGGGAGACCCAGTACTTC. The encoded protein is CASKGGETQYF.

In its sample, this clonotype was seen many times. CDR3 nucleotides: TGTGCCAGCAGTGGGGTTAGCACAGATACGCAGTATTTT. The encoded protein is CASSGVSTDTQYF. This chain links TRBV28 with TRBJ2-3; D not resolved. This CDR3 has 13 residues. With 5 bases removed from V and 0 bases from J, the gap between germline ends came to 6 bases. The germline gives CDR1 MDHEN, CDR2 SYDVKM.